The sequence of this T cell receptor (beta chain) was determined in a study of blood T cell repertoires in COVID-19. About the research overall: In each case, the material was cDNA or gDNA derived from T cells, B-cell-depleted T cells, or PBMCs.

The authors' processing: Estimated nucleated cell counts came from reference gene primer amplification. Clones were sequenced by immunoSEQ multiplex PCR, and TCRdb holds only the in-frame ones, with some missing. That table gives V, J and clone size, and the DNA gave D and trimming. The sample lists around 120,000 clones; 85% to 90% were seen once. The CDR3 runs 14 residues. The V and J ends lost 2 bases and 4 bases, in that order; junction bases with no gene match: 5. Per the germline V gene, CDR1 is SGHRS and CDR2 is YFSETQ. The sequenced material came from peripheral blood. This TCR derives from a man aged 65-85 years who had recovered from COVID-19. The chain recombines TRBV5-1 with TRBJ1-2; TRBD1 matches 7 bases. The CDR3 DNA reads TGCGCCAGCAGCTTAGGCCAGGGGGTCTATGGCTACACCTTC. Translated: CASSLGQGVYGYTF.